The rows below give T cell receptor beta chains drawn from one sample of a study of T cell responses to AZD1222 COVID-19 vaccine. Assay used: immunoSEQ multiplex PCR; TCRdb lists only in-frame clones, some missing. The sample records fewer than 85,000 clones, about nine tenths being singletons. Sequencing used peripheral blood, obtained 28 days after the second AZD1222 dose. These receptors all come from an adult who received the AZD1222 COVID-19 vaccine. Both conserved end residues are part of each CDR3. A D gene is named only where the DNA matches it firmly. A clone size is listed for some rows: how often the clone was seen (once, few, many), or a class if it is expanded.

TRBV7-9	TRBJ2-7	NA	TRBD2	TGTGCCAGCAGCTCAGCGGGGGAGCAGTACTTC	CASSSAGEQYF
TRBV30	TRBJ1-1	NA	NA	TGTGCCTTTCTCAAACAGGTGAACACTGAAGCTTTCTTT	CAFLKQVNTEAFF
TRBV5-6	TRBJ2-1	NA	NA	TGTGCCAGCAGCCACGATAGGATGTCGTACAATGAGCAGTTCTTC	CASSHDRMSYNEQFF
TRBV28	TRBJ2-7	NA	NA	TGTGCCAGCAGTTTAGTAGGACTGCCCTACGAGCAGTACTTC	CASSLVGLPYEQYF
TRBV27	TRBJ1-1	NA	NA	TGTGCCAGCAGTTTTGGGGGCTTGGTGGACACTGAAGCTTTCTTT	CASSFGGLVDTEAFF
TRBV5-1	TRBJ2-7	NA	NA	TGCGCCAGCAGCTTGAGAGGTGGGTCCGGGACAACCTACGAGCAGTACTTC	CASSLRGGSGTTYEQYF
TRBV16	TRBJ2-3	NA	NA	TGTGCCAGCAGCCAATCACTAGGGCCGGGCACAGATACGCAGTATTTT	CASSQSLGPGTDTQYF
TRBV11-2	TRBJ1-2	NA	NA	TGTGCCAGCAGCTTATCAGGCGGTGGCTACACCTTC	CASSLSGGGYTF
TRBV29-1	TRBJ2-3	NA	NA	TGCAGCGTACGCAGTGTGGGCACAGATACGCAGTATTTT	CSVRSVGTDTQYF
TRBV5-3	TRBJ2-7	NA	TRBD2	TGTGCCAGAAGCGATGGGACTAGCGGGGGCCCTATCTACGAGCAGTACTTC	CARSDGTSGGPIYEQYF
TRBV12-3/TRBV12-4	TRBJ1-1	NA	NA	TGTGCCAGCAGTTTATGGGGGAACACTGAAGCTTTCTTT	CASSLWGNTEAFF
TRBV5-1	TRBJ2-3	NA	TRBD1	TGCGCCAGCAGGCTGATGGTCGGGAACAGGGGGGCCACAGATACGCAGTATTTT	CASRLMVGNRGATDTQYF
TRBV28	TRBJ1-2	NA	NA	TGTGCCAGCAACGTCATTACAGAAAATTATGGCTACACCTTC	CASNVITENYGYTF
TRBV12-3/TRBV12-4	TRBJ1-1	NA	NA	TGTGCCAGCAGTTTGTATAACACTGAAGCTTTCTTT	CASSLYNTEAFF
TRBV30	TRBJ1-2	NA	NA	TGTGCCTGGAGACCCCGAGGGCGGCCGGGGGCGGATGGCTACACCTTC	CAWRPRGRPGADGYTF
TRBV6-5	TRBJ1-2	NA	NA	TGTGCCAGCAGGACGGGGGGCTATGGCTACACCTTC	CASRTGGYGYTF
TRBV7-2	TRBJ2-1	once	NA	TGTGCCAGCAGCTTAGCGGGGCCCTTCTACAATGAGCAGTTCTTC	CASSLAGPFYNEQFF
TRBV4-1	TRBJ2-7	NA	NA	TGCGCCAGCAGCCAAAGGGGTCCCCCTTACAGTGATTACGAGCAGTACTTC	CASSQRGPPYSDYEQYF
TRBV12-3/TRBV12-4	TRBJ1-1	NA	NA	TGTGCCAGCAGTGGAGATGGTGGTGCCGCTTTCTTT	CASSGDGGAAFF
TRBV11-2	TRBJ2-7	NA	TRBD2	TGTGCCAGCAGCTCGCTAGAGGGACTAGCGGAGGGAACATACGAGCAGTACTTC	CASSSLEGLAEGTYEQYF
TRBV6-5	TRBJ1-1	NA	NA	TGTGCCTCCCAACCCCTCCCCGACAACACTGAAGCTTTCTTT	CASQPLPDNTEAFF
TRBV7-6	TRBJ2-2	NA	NA	TGTGCCAGCAGCTTAGGCCTAAGTAGCACCGGGGAGCTGTTTTTT	CASSLGLSSTGELFF
TRBV28	TRBJ1-5	NA	NA	TGTGCCAGCAGTTCCGTGAACAGAATTAATCAGCCCCAGCATTTT	CASSSVNRINQPQHF
TRBV27	TRBJ2-7	NA	TRBD1	TGTGCCAGCAGTCCTCCCGGGACAGTGGGCGACGAGCAGTACTTC	CASSPPGTVGDEQYF
TRBV27	TRBJ2-7	NA	TRBD2	TGTGCCAGCAGTTTATTGCTAGCGGGGGGAGGATACGAGCAGTACTTC	CASSLLLAGGGYEQYF